This T cell receptor beta chain was captured by sequencing in a study of blood T cell repertoires in COVID-19. Recruited during active infection, patients (from Seattle) were subsequently followed longitudinally. The CDR3 runs to 15 residues. Using immunoSEQ multiplex PCR, the repertoire was profiled, and TCRdb retains in-frame clones only, with some absent. The profile shows about 220,000 clones, approximately 78% of them singletons. The material sequenced was peripheral blood. The clonotype comes from a woman aged 70 to 79 with COVID-19, enrolled during active disease. The chain is built from TRBV21-1 and TRBJ1-5; no DNA check was done on the table's D call, TRBD1. TRBV21-1 represents a pseudogene. The CDR3 reads CASSKGDSYNQPQHF. CDR3 nucleotides: TGTGCCAGCAGCAAAGGGGACAGCTATAATCAGCCCCAGCATTTT.